This T cell receptor (beta chain) was profiled in a study of CD8 T cells in ankylosing spondylitis. Study conclusions and caveats: Reports say disease-linked clones showed up significantly more in matched ankylosing spondylitis synovial fluid. Several highly homologous variants formed a TCR beta motif that appeared characteristic of ankylosing spondylitis blood. Disease-associated clones were CD8+ and fairly uncommon in peripheral blood.

TCRdb re-called the 5' RACE reads with MiXCR, one entry per CDR3 protein. The repertoire has about 250,000 distinct CDR3 sequences, 32% of them found once; the top ten carry 4% to 5.5%. The V and J ends lost 1 base and 9 bases respectively, with 16 bases between them. This CDR3 spans 14 amino acids. Germline V lookup: CDR1 MGHRA, CDR2 YSYEKL. As concerns this clonotype: The antigen is not known.

Sequencing used blood, either unsorted or a sorted T cell fraction (not recorded which). This receptor was taken from a male donor with ankylosing spondylitis or in good health (not recorded which). This chain joins TRBV4-1 and TRBJ2-7; weak D call: TRBD2 (6 bases). Here the CDR3 reads CASSQAGTSRPQYF. The CDR3, as DNA: TGCGCCAGCAGCCAAGCCGGGACTTCAAGACCGCAGTACTTC.